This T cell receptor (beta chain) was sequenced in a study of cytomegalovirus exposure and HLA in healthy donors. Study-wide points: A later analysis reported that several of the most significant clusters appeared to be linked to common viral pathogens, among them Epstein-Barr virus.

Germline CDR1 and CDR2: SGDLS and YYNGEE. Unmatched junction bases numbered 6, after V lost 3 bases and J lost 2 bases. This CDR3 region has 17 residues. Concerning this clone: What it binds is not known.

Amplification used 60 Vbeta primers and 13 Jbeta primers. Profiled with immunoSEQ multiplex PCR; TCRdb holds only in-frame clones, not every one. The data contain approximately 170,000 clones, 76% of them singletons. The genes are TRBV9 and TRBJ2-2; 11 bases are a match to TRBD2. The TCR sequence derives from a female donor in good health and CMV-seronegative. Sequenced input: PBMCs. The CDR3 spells CASSESGTSGNTGELFF. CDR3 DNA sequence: TGTGCCAGCAGCGAATCCGGGACTAGCGGTAACACCGGGGAGCTGTTTTTT.